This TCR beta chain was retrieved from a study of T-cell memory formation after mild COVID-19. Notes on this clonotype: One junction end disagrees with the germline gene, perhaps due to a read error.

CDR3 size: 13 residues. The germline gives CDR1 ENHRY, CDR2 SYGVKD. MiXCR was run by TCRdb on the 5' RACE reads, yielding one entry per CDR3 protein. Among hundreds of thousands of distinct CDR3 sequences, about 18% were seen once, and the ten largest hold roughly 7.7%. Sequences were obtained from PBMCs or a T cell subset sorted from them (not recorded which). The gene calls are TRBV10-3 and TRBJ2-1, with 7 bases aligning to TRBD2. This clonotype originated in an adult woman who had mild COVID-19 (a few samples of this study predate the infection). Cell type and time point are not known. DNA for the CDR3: TGTGCAATCAGGAGCGGGGCTACTAATGAGCAGTTCTTC. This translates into CAIRSGATNEQFF.